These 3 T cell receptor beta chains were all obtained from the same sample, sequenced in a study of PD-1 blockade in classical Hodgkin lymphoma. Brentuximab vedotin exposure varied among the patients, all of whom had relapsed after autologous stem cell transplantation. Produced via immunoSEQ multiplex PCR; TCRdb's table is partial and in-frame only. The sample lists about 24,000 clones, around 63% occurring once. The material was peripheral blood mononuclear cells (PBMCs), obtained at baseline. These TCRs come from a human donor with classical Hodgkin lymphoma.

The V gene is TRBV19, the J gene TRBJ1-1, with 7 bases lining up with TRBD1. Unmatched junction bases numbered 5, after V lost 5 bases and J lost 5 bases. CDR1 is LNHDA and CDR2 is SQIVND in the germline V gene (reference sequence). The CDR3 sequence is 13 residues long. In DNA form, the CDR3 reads TGTGCCAGTAGTCGGCAGGGGGAGACTGAAGCTTTCTTT. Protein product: CASSRQGETEAFF.

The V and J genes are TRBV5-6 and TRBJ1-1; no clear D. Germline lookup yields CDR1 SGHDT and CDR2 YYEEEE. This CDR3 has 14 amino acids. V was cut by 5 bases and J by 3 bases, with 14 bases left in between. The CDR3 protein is CASREEVGHTEAFF. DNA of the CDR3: TGTGCCAGCAGGGAGGAGGTTGGGCACACTGAAGCTTTCTTT.

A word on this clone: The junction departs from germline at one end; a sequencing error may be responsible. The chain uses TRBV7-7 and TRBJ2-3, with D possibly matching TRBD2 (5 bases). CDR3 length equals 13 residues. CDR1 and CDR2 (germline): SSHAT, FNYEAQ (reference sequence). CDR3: CASSRNGDDTQYF. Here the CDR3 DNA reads TGTGCTAGCAGCCGAAACGGGGATGATACGCAGTATTTT.